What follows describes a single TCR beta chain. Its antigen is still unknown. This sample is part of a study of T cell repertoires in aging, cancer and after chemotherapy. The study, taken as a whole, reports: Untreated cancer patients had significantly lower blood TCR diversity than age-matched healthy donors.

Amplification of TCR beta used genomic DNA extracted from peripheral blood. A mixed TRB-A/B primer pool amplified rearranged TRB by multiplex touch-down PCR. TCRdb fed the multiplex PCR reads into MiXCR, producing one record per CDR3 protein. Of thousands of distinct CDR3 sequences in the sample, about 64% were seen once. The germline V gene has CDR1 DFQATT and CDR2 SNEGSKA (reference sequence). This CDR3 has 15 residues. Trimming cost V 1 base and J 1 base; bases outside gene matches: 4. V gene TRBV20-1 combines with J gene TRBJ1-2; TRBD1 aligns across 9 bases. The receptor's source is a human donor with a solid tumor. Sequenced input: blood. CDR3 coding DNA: TGCAGTGCTAGAGTTTGGACAGGGGTTAACTATGGCTACACCTTC. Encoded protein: CSARVWTGVNYGYTF.